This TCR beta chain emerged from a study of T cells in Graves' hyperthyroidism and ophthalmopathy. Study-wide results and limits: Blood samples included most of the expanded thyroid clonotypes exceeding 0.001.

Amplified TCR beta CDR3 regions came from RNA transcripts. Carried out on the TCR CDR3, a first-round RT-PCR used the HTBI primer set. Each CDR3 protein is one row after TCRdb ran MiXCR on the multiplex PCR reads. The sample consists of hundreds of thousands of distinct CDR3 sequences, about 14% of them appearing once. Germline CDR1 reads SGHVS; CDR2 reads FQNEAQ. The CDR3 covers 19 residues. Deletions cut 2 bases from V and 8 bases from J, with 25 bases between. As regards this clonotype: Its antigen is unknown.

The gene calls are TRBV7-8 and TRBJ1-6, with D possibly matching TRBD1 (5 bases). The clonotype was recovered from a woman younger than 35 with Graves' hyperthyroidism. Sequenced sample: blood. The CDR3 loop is CASSLPQRGRTLFDSPLHF. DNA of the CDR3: TGTGCCAGCAGCTTACCTCAGAGGGGCCGCACCCTCTTCGATTCACCCCTCCACTTT. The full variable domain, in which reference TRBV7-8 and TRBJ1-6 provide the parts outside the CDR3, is GAGVSQSPRYKVAKRGQDVALRCDPISGHVSLFWYQQALGQGPEFLTYFQNEAQLDKSGLPSDRFFAERPEGSVSTLKIQRTQQEDSAVYLCASSLPQRGRTLFDSPLHFGNGTRLTVT.